Below, 16 T cell receptor beta chains from the same sample are listed, as sequenced in a study of identical twins. TCRdb fed the 5' RACE reads into MiXCR, producing one record per CDR3 protein. The profile covers 520,000 or so distinct CDR3 sequences, with under 25% appearing a single time and about 0.91% taken by the ten largest. These data were likewise used in another study, on T cells expressing NK-cell markers.

The sequenced material came from CD4+ T cells sorted from blood. The origin of the receptors is a young woman in good health.

The chain combines TRBV9 with TRBJ2-1, with 9 bases identical to TRBD2. This CDR3 region has 17 residues. Looked up from germline, CDR1 is SGDLS and CDR2 is YYNGEE. With 3 bases clipped from V and 9 bases from J, the junction kept 16 bases outside the gene matches. The CDR3 nucleotides read TGTGCCAGCAGCGCCGGGACTAGCATCTCACGGTTAGTTGAGCAGTTCTTC. Translation gives CASSAGTSISRLVEQFF.

The V call is TRBV7-9, the J call TRBJ2-5; 9 nucleotides align to TRBD1. There are 15 residues in the CDR3. CDR1 and CDR2 from the germline V gene are SEHNR and FQNEAQ (reference sequence). The trim removed 7 bases at V and 5 bases at J, leaving 11 bases unmatched. CDR3 loop: CASTRGTGGDETQYF. The CDR3 nucleotides read TGTGCCAGCACCCGAGGTACAGGGGGCGATGAGACCCAGTACTTC.

This clonotype was seen a few times. The rearrangement joins TRBV20-1 to TRBJ2-4, with no clear D. This CDR3 region has 14 residues. Germline CDR1 and CDR2: DFQATT and SNEGSKA (reference sequence). V dropped 6 bases and J dropped 1 base, with 13 bases sitting between them. The CDR3 loop reads CSASGSFAKNIQYF. The CDR3 nucleotides read TGCAGTGCGTCCGGGTCCTTTGCCAAAAACATTCAGTACTTC.

This clonotype was recorded a few times. This chain links TRBV7-6 with TRBJ1-3; D gene ambiguous. V lost 5 bases to trimming and J lost 0 bases, with 8 bases between them. This CDR3 contains 14 residues. CDR1 and CDR2 (germline): SGHVS, FNYEAQ. Here the CDR3 DNA reads TGTGCCAGCAGCGGTACCTCCTCTGGAAACACCATATATTTT. This codes for CASSGTSSGNTIYF. The entire variable domain, with the rest obtained from reference TRBV7-6 and TRBJ1-3, is as follows: GAGVSQSPRYKVTKRGQDVALRCDPISGHVSLYWYRQALGQGPEFLTYFNYEAQQDKSGLPNDRFSAERPEGSISTLTIQRTEQRDSAMYRCASSGTSSGNTIYFGEGSWLTVV.

This clonotype was detected a few times. This sequence joins TRBV5-6 and TRBJ1-2; D may be TRBD1 (5 bases). CDR1 and CDR2 (germline): SGHDT, YYEEEE. V dropped 6 bases and J dropped 2 bases, with 11 bases sitting between them. The CDR3 is 13 amino acids. This CDR3 reads CASIRGANYGYTF. CDR3 DNA: TGTGCCAGCATCCGAGGGGCCAACTATGGCTACACCTTC.

The CDR3, as DNA: TGTGCCAGCAGCGAACGGACTAGCGGGAGGTCCTCTGGGGCCAACGTCCTGACTTTC. This encodes CASSERTSGRSSGANVLTF. The chain links TRBV11-1 to TRBJ2-6; 14 bases are a match to TRBD2. Unmatched junction bases numbered 6, after V lost 5 bases and J lost 0 bases. Germline V gene sequence: CDR1 SGHAT, CDR2 FQDESV (reference sequence). This CDR3 comprises 19 residues. Variable domain in full (rest from reference TRBV11-1 and TRBJ2-6): EAEVAQSPRYKITEKSQAVAFWCDPISGHATLYWYRQILGQGPELLVQFQDESVVDDSQLPKDRFSAERLKGVDSTLKIQPAELGDSAMYLCASSERTSGRSSGANVLTFGAGSRLTVL.

This clonotype was detected a few times. The chain is built from TRBV4-2 and TRBJ2-2; a weak D match, TRBD2 (6 bases). V was clipped by 2 bases and J by 0 bases, with 10 bases between them. Germline loops: CDR1 LGHNA, CDR2 YNFKEQ. The CDR3 is 16 residues long. The CDR3 coding sequence is TGTGCCAGCAGCCAACGCGGGGCTCCGAACACCGGGGAGCTGTTTTTT. This encodes CASSQRGAPNTGELFF.

This clonotype was seen only once. The genes are TRBV20-1 and TRBJ2-5; perhaps TRBD1 as D (6 bases). The CDR3 is 13 amino acids. Trimming cost V 0 bases and J 6 bases, with 11 bases left between them. Germline V lookup: CDR1 DFQATT, CDR2 SNEGSKA (reference sequence). The DNA of the CDR3 is TGCAGTGCTAGAGATGCAGGGGCCCAGACCCAGTACTTC. Residues: CSARDAGAQTQYF.

The J gene is TRBJ1-5, the V gene TRBV9; no clear D. CDR3 length: 14 residues. In germline, CDR1 is SGDLS, CDR2 YYNGEE. V shed 0 bases and J shed 7 bases, with 11 bases lying between them. The CDR3 DNA reads TGTGCCAGCAGCGTAGCTGGGGAGTACCAGCCCCAGCATTTT. Its translation is CASSVAGEYQPQHF.

This chain links TRBV7-6 with TRBJ2-3; 8 positions agree with TRBD2. V was clipped by 6 bases and J by 5 bases; unmatched bases: 1. The CDR3 consists of 12 residues. In germline, CDR1 is SGHVS, CDR2 FNYEAQ. The CDR3 sequence is CASSTSGDTQYF. For the CDR3, the DNA is TGTGCCAGCAGTACTAGCGGAGATACGCAGTATTTT.

This clonotype showed up just a few times. The chain couples TRBV5-1 to TRBJ2-7, with TRBD1 identical over 8 bases. CDR1 is SGHRS and CDR2 is YFSETQ in the germline V gene. The CDR3 length is 16 residues. The V and J ends lost 4 bases and 9 bases, in that order; junction bases with no gene match: 18. CDR3 region: CASSRLPRGEGTGQYF. CDR3 DNA: TGCGCCAGCAGCCGATTGCCCCGGGGCGAAGGGACAGGGCAGTACTTC. Filled out from reference TRBV5-1 and TRBJ2-7, the complete variable domain reads KAGVTQTPRYLIKTRGQQVTLSCSPISGHRSVSWYQQTPGQGLQFLFEYFSETQRNKGNFPGRFSGRQFSNSRSEMNVSTLELGDSALYLCASSRLPRGEGTGQYFGPGTRLTVT.

V and J are TRBV12-3 or TRBV12-4 and TRBJ2-4; D uncertain. Deletions cut 6 bases from V and 4 bases from J, with 22 bases between. There are 17 residues in the CDR3. This CDR3 reads CASSDTPGRTRKNIQYF. The CDR3 DNA sequence: TGTGCCAGCAGCGATACACCGGGCCGAACACGGAAAAACATTCAGTACTTC.

This clonotype occurred a few times. V and J are TRBV7-9 and TRBJ1-4; D is unresolved. The CDR3 is 14 amino acids. Trimming shortened V by 1 base and J by 6 bases, and 9 bases separated the two germline ends. CDR1 and CDR2 from the germline V gene are SEHNR and FQNEAQ (reference sequence). The CDR3: CASSLEPGYEKLFF. CDR3 in DNA: TGTGCCAGCAGCTTAGAACCAGGTTATGAAAAACTGTTTTTT.

The chain joins TRBV12-3 or TRBV12-4 to TRBJ2-4; D is unresolved. The CDR3 is 15 residues long. V lost 7 bases to trimming and J lost 3 bases, with 16 bases between them. This CDR3 is CASTVDVSYKNIQYF. The CDR3 DNA is TGTGCCAGCACCGTCGATGTGTCTTACAAAAACATTCAGTACTTC.

There are a few counts of this clonotype. The genes are TRBV12-3 or TRBV12-4 and TRBJ1-5; D call uncertain. CDR3 length: 14 amino acids. With 3 bases removed from V and 6 bases from J, the gap between germline ends came to 12 bases. This CDR3 reads CASSFWGRGQPQHF. The CDR3 DNA reads as TGTGCCAGCAGTTTTTGGGGTCGGGGTCAGCCCCAGCATTTT.

The rearrangement links TRBV20-1 to TRBJ2-1; TRBD2 agrees at 7 bases. With 1 base clipped from V and 6 bases from J, the junction kept 3 bases outside the gene matches. This CDR3 has 13 amino acids. Germline V lookup: CDR1 DFQATT, CDR2 SNEGSKA (reference sequence). The CDR3 loop reads CSARVGEGNEQFF. In DNA form, the CDR3 reads TGCAGTGCTAGAGTAGGGGAGGGCAATGAGCAGTTCTTC.